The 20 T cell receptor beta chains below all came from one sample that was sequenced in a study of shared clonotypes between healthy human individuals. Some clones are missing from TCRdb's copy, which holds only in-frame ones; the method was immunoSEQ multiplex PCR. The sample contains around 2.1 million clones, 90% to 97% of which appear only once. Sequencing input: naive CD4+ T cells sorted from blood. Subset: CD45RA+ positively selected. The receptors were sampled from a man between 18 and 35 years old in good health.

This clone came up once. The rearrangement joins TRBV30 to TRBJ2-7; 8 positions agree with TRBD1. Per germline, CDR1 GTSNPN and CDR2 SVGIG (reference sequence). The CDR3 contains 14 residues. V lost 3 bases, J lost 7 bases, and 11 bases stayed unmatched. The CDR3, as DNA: TGTGCCTGGAGCGCCGGGACAGGTGACTTAGAGCAGTACTTC. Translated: CAWSAGTGDLEQYF. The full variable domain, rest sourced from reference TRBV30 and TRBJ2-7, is SQTIHQWPATLVQPVGSPLSLECTVEGTSNPNLYWYRQAAGRGLQLLFYSVGIGQISSEVPQNLSASRPQDRQFILSSKKLLLSDSGFYLCAWSAGTGDLEQYFGPGTRLTVT.

Here the CDR3 DNA reads TGTGCCAGCAACCTACTCGTGCCCCGAACAAACTACACCTTC. Encoded protein: CASNLLVPRTNYTF. The J gene is TRBJ1-2, the V gene TRBV28; D gene uncertain. Per germline, CDR1 MDHEN and CDR2 SYDVKM. This CDR3 is 14 amino acids long. V was cut by 7 bases and J by 10 bases, with 22 bases left in between.

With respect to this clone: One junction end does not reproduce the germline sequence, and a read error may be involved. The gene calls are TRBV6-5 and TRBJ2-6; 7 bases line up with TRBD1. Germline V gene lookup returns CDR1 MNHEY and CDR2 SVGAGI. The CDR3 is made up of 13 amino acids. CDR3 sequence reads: CASSHPGGNVLTF. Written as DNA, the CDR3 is TGTGCCAGCAGTCATCCAGGGGGCAACGTCCTGACTTTC.

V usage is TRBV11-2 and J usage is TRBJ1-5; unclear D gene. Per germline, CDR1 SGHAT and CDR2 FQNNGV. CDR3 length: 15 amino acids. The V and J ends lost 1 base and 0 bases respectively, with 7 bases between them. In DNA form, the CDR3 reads TGTGCCAGCAGCTTAGCCGCTTATAGCAATCAGCCCCAGCATTTT. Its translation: CASSLAAYSNQPQHF.

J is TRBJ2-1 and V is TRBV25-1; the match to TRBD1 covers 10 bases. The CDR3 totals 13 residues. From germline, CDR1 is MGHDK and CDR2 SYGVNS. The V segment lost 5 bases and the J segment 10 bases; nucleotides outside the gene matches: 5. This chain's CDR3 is CASSRDRGPEQFF. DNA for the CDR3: TGTGCCAGCAGTCGGGACAGGGGACCCGAGCAGTTCTTC. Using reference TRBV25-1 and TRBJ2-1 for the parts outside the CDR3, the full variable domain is EADIYQTPRYLVIGTGKKITLECSQTMGHDKMYWYQQDPGMELHLIHYSYGVNSTEKGDLSSESTVSRIRTEHFPLTLESARPSHTSQYLCASSRDRGPEQFFGPGTRLTVL.

Here the CDR3 reads CASSPGLAGGLGTGELFF. The CDR3 bases are TGTGCCAGCAGCCCTGGACTAGCGGGGGGGCTGGGCACCGGGGAGCTGTTTTTT. J is TRBJ2-2 and V is TRBV7-3; 15 nucleotides align to TRBD2. The J segment lost 4 bases and the V segment lost 5 bases, leaving 8 bases of the junction unmatched. Per germline, CDR1 SGHTA and CDR2 FQGTGA. The CDR3 has 18 amino acids.

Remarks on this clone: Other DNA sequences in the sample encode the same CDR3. The CDR3: CSVEESYEQYF. Written as DNA, the CDR3 is TGCAGCGTGGAGGAGTCCTACGAGCAGTACTTC. The chain links TRBV29-1 to TRBJ2-7; TRBD2 is a possible D gene (5 bases). V dropped 6 bases and J dropped 1 base, with 7 bases sitting between them. The CDR3 runs to 11 residues. Looked up from germline, CDR1 is SQVTM and CDR2 is ANQGSEA.

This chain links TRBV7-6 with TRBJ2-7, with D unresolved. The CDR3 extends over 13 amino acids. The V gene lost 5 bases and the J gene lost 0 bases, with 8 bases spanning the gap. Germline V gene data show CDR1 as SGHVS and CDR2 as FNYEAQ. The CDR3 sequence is CASSLLPSYEQYF. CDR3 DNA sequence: TGTGCCAGCAGCCTTTTACCCTCCTACGAGCAGTACTTC.

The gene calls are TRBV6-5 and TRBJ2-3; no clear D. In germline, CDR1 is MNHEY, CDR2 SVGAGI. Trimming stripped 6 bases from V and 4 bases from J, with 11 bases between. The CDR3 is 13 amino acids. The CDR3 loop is CASRQVSADTQYF. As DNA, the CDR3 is TGTGCCAGCAGGCAGGTGTCCGCAGATACGCAGTATTTT.

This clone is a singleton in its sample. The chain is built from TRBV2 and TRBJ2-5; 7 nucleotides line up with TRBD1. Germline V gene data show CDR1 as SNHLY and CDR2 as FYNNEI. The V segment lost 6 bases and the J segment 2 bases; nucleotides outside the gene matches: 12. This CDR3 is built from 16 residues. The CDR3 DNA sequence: TGTGCCAGCAGCCCTTTGATAGGACAGGCACAAGAGACCCAGTACTTC. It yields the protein CASSPLIGQAQETQYF. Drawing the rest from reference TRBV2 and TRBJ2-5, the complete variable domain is EPEVTQTPSHQVTQMGQEVILRCVPISNHLYFYWYRQILGQKVEFLVSFYNNEISEKSEIFDDQFSVERPDGSNFTLKIRSTKLEDSAMYFCASSPLIGQAQETQYFGPGTRLLVL.

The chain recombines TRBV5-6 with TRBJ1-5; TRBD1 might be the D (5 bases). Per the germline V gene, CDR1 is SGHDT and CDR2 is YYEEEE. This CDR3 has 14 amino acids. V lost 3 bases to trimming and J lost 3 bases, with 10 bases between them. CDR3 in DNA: TGTGCCAGCAGCTCCCGGGACTTCAATCAGCCCCAGCATTTT. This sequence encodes CASSSRDFNQPQHF.

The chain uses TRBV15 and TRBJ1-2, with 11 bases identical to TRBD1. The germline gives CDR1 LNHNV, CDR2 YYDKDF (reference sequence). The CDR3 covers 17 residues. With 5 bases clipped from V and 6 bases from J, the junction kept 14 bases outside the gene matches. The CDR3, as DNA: TGTGCCACCAGCGGAACAGGACAGGGGGCGTTTCGGAATGGCTACACCTTC. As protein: CATSGTGQGAFRNGYTF.

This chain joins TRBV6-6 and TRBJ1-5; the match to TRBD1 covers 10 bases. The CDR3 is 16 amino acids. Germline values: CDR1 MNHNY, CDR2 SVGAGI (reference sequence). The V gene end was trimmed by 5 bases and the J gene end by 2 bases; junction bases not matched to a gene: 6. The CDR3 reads CASSVTGTGGNQPQHF. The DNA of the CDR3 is TGTGCCAGCAGTGTCACCGGGACAGGGGGCAATCAGCCCCAGCATTTT.

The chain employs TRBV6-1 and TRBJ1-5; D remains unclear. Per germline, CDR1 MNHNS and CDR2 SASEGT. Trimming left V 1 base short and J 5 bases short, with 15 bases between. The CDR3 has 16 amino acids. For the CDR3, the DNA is TGTGCCAGCAGTGAAGGGAACTATTGGTCCGATCAGCCCCAGCATTTT. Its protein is CASSEGNYWSDQPQHF.

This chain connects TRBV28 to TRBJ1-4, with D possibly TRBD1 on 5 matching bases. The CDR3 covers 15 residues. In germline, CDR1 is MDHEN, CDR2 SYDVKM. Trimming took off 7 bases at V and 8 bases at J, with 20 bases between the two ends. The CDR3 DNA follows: TGTGCCAGCACCCCGGGCAGGGCCGGCGGGGAAAAACTGTTTTTT. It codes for CASTPGRAGGEKLFF. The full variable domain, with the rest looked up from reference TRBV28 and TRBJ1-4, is DVKVTQSSRYLVKRTGEKVFLECVQDMDHENMFWYRQDPGLGLRLIYFSYDVKMKEKGDIPEGYSVSREKKERFSLILESASTNQTSMYLCASTPGRAGGEKLFFGSGTQLSVL.

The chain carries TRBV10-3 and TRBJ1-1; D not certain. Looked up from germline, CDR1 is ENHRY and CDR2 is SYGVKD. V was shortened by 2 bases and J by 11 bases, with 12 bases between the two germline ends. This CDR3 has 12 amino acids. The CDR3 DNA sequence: TGTGCCATCAGTGAGACGGGGTTTAATGCTTTCTTT. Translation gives CAISETGFNAFF.

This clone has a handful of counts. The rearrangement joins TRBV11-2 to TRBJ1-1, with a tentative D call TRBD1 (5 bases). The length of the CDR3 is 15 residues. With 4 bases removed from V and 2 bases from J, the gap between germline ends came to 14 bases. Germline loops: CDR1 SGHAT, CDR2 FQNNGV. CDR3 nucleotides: TGTGCCAGCAGCTCAGTGGGGCCCTACAACACTGAAGCTTTCTTT. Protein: CASSSVGPYNTEAFF.

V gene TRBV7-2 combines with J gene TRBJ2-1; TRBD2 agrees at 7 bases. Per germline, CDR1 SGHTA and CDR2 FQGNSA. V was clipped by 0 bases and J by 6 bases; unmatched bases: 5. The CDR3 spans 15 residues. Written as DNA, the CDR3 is TGTGCCAGCAGCTTAGCCGGGACTACCTTCAATGAGCAGTTCTTC. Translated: CASSLAGTTFNEQFF.

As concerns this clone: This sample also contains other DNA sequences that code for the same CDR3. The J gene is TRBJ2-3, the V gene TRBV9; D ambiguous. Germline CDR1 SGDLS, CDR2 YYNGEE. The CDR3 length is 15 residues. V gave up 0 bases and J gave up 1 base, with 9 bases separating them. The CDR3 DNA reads TGTGCCAGCAGCGTAGGTGGCTTTGGCACAGATACGCAGTATTTT. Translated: CASSVGGFGTDTQYF.

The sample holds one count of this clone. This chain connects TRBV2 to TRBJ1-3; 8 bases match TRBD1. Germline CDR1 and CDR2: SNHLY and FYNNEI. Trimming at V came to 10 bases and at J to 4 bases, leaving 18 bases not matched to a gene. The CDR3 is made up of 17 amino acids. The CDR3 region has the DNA TGTGCCAACGCAGGCGGTCCAGGGGGCGCGGGGGGAAACACCATATATTTT. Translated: CANAGGPGGAGGNTIYF.